This TCR beta chain is from a study of blood T cell repertoires in COVID-19. Study context: Samples came from the United States, Italy and Spain, spanning acute and convalescent COVID-19. PBMCs, B-cell-depleted T cells, or T cells were the source of the cDNA or gDNA that made up the material.

Germline assignment: CDR1 SGHTA and CDR2 FQGNSA. The CDR3 is made up of 15 amino acids. Authors' analysis steps: Amplification with reference gene primers provided the estimates of nucleated cell counts. Sequenced by immunoSEQ multiplex PCR; TCRdb stores in-frame clones only, minus some. The V and J calls and the clone size are those of that table, but D and trimming were determined from the DNA. The repertoire has fewer than 200,000 clones, roughly nine tenths of them found once; the top ten carry about 2.1%. This clone was observed once. One end of the junction varies from germline; a read error may be responsible.

The source material was peripheral blood. The rearrangement links TRBV7-2 to TRBJ2-5, with 13 bases aligning to TRBD2. This sequence originates from a man between 18 and 35 years old who had recovered from COVID-19. The DNA for the CDR3 is TGTGCCGGCAGCTCGACTAGCGGGAGGAGGGAGACCCAGTACTTC. Protein: CAGSSTSGRRETQYF.